The T cell receptor (beta chain) under discussion was sequenced for a study of cytomegalovirus exposure and HLA in healthy donors. Germline CDR1 is MNHEY and CDR2 is SVGAGI. Trimming removed 0 bases at V and 3 bases at J, with 9 bases between. The CDR3 has 15 residues. The PCR contained 60 Vbeta and 13 Jbeta primers. Libraries were prepared by immunoSEQ multiplex PCR; TCRdb keeps only in-frame clonotypes and omits some of them. In the table there are roughly 130,000 clones, about 76% of which are singletons. The TCR originated in a man aged 40-49 years in good health and CMV-seropositive. The sample consisted of PBMCs. The chain combines TRBV6-5 with TRBJ1-5; no clear D gene. CDR3 DNA sequence: TGTGCCAGCAGTTACTCGAGGCTGGACAATCAGCCCCAGCATTTT. Its protein is CASSYSRLDNQPQHF.